This TCR beta chain was identified during a study of graft-versus-host responses after intestinal transplantation. The repertoire was sequenced with immunoSEQ multiplex PCR; TCRdb's copy has only in-frame clones and lacks some. This table has approximately 88,000 clones, 75% to 90% appearing once. The CDR3 runs 18 residues. Germline V gene lookup returns CDR1 SGHVS and CDR2 FQNEAQ. V lost 7 bases, J lost 1 base, and 13 bases stayed unmatched. About this clone: Its target is not known.

Study-level points and caveats: The highest levels of circulating GvH clones went along with early declines in HvG clones after transplant. Present in recipient marrow, GvH clones included some that appeared first in ileum or blood. Patients who carried graft-donor T cell macrochimerism also had high graft-versus-host to host-versus-graft clonal ratios in their allografts.

The material sequenced was unstimulated CD4+ T cells sorted from spleen or lymph node cells, taken before intestinal transplant. This clonotype was obtained from a human donor who received an intestinal transplant. The chain joins TRBV7-8 to TRBJ2-5; 12 nucleotides line up with TRBD2. This CDR3 is CASNILPLAGGTQETQYF. CDR3 DNA sequence: TGTGCCAGCAACATATTACCCCTAGCGGGGGGGACCCAAGAGACCCAGTACTTC.